This T cell receptor (beta chain) was documented in a study of T cell responses to AZD1222 COVID-19 vaccine. Study at large: Second-dose recipients at about 4 or about 12 weeks were treated as one pooled group. Overall study findings and caveats: The study identified only a handful of AZD1222 recipients as seropositive at baseline. Repertoires were collected only later (after the peak T cell response had occurred). Reports say nearly half of spike-specific TCRs go after unmutated variant regions.

Turning to this clone: The antigen is undetermined.

V was cut by 2 bases and J by 5 bases, with 21 bases left in between. Per the germline V gene, CDR1 is GTSNPN and CDR2 is SVGIG (reference sequence). This CDR3 comprises 16 residues. TCRdb keeps only in-frame clones here, not all; method: immunoSEQ multiplex PCR. The sample shows tens of thousands of clones, roughly 89% of them seen only once. This material consisted of peripheral blood, taken on day 0 of AZD1222 vaccination. The source of this sequence is an adult in good health. J is TRBJ2-5 and V is TRBV30; a weak D match, TRBD1 (5 bases). The CDR3 sequence is CAWSWGRLNRSETQYF. CDR3 nucleotide sequence: TGTGCCTGGAGTTGGGGCAGGTTGAATCGGTCGGAGACCCAGTACTTC.